This record concerns one T cell receptor (beta chain) sequence. The sample is drawn from a study of blood T cell repertoires in COVID-19. Only in-frame clones appear in the TCRdb table, and some are missing; sequencing was by immunoSEQ multiplex PCR. Of around 340,000 clones detected, roughly 89% appear once; the ten largest clones hold 3.9%. The germline gives CDR1 MDHEN, CDR2 SYDVKM. The V gene end was trimmed by 3 bases and the J gene end by 5 bases; junction bases not matched to a gene: 8. This CDR3 region has 15 residues. Sequenced: peripheral blood. The V gene is TRBV28, the J gene TRBJ1-1; 8 nucleotides line up with TRBD1. The sequence came from a woman aged 55-70 years with COVID-19, enrolled during active disease. The CDR3 is CASSFSRRGRTEAFF. CDR3 in DNA: TGTGCCAGCAGTTTCTCTCGCAGGGGGCGAACTGAAGCTTTCTTT.